Sequencing of this TCR beta chain was carried out in a study of PD-L1 blockade in urothelial cancer. Germline CDR1 MDHEN, CDR2 SYDVKM. The CDR3 has 15 residues. V was clipped by 0 bases and J by 3 bases; unmatched bases: 5. TCRdb's copy holds only in-frame clones and misses some; the assay was immunoSEQ multiplex PCR. The data show about 24,000 clones, around 90% seen once. The rearrangement joins TRBV28 to TRBJ2-7; 7 bases are a match to TRBD1. The sample here was PBMCs, taken around atezolizumab (anti-PD-L1) treatment. The sequence was obtained from a man aged 50-59 years with urothelial cancer. In DNA, the CDR3 is TGTGCCAGCAGTTTATGGACAGGGAAATACTACGAGCAGTACTTC. This codes for CASSLWTGKYYEQYF. The variable domain in full, completed from reference TRBV28 and TRBJ2-7, reads DVKVTQSSRYLVKRTGEKVFLECVQDMDHENMFWYRQDPGLGLRLIYFSYDVKMKEKGDIPEGYSVSREKKERFSLILESASTNQTSMYLCASSLWTGKYYEQYFGPGTRLTVT.